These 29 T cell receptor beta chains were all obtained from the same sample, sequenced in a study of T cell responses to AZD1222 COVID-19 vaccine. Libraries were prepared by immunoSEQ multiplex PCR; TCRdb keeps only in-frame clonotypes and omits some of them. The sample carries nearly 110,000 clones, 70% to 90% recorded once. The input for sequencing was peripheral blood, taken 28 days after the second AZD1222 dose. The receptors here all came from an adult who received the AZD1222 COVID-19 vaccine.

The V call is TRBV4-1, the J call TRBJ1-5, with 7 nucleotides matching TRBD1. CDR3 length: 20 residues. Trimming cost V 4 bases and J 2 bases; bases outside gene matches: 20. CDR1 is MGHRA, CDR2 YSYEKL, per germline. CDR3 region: CASSPGPTGTILFGNQPQHF. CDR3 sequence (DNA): TGCGCCAGCAGCCCCGGGCCGACAGGGACTATTCTTTTCGGCAATCAGCCCCAGCATTTT.

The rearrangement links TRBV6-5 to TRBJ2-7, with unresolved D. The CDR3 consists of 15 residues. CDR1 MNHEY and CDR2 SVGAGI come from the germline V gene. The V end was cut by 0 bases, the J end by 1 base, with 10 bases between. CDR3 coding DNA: TGTGCCAGCAGTTACTCGAGTCTAGATTCCTACGAGCAGTACTTC. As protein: CASSYSSLDSYEQYF.

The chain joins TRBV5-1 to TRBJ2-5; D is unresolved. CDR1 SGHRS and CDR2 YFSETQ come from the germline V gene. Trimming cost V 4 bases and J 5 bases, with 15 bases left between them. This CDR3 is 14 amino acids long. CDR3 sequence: CASSLQANGETQYF. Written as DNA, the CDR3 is TGCGCCAGCAGCCTGCAGGCCAACGGTGAGACCCAGTACTTC.

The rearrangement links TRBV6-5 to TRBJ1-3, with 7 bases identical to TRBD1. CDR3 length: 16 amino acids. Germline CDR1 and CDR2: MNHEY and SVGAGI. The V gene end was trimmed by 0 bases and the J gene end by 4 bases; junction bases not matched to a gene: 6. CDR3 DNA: TGTGCCAGCAGTTACTCGAGACAGGGAGGAGGAAACACCATATATTTT. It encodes CASSYSRQGGGNTIYF.

CDR3 bases: TGCGCCAGCAGTGAGCCGGGGTCTGGCACAGATACGCAGTATTTT. This codes for CASSEPGSGTDTQYF. This rearrangement joins TRBV10-1 to TRBJ2-3, with D perhaps TRBD2 (5 bases). The CDR3 sequence is 15 residues long. Germline values: CDR1 WNHNN, CDR2 SYGVQD (reference sequence). The germline V and J ends were trimmed by 2 bases and 1 base, with 10 bases remaining between them.

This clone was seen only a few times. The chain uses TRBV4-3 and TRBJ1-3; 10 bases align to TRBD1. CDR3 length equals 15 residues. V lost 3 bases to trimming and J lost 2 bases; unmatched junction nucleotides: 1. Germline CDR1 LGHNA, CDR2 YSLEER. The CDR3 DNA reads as TGCGCCAGCAGCCAGGGACAGGGGCCTGGAAACACCATATATTTT. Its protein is CASSQGQGPGNTIYF.

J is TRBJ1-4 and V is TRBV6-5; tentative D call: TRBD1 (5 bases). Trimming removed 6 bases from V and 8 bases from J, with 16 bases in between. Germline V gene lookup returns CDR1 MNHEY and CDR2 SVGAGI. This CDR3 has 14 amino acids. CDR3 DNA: TGTGCCAGCAGCCGGGTACAGGTGGGCGAAAAACTGTTTTTT. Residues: CASSRVQVGEKLFF.

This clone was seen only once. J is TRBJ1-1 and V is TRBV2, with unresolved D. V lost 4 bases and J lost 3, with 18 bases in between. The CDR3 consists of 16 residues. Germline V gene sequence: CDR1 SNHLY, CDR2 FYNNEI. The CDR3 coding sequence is TGTGCCAGCAGTGGGATCGGGATTCGCACGGACACTGAAGCTTTCTTT. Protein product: CASSGIGIRTDTEAFF.

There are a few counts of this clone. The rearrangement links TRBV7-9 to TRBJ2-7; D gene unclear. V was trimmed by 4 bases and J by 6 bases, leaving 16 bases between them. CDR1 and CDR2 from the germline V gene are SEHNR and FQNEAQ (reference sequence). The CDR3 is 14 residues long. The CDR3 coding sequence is TGTGCCAGCAGCTCGTCCCTTAAGCTTGGCGAGCAGTACTTC. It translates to CASSSSLKLGEQYF.

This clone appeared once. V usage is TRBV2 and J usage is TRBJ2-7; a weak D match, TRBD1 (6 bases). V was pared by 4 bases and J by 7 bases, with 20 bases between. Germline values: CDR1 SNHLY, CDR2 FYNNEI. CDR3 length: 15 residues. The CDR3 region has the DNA TGTGCCAGCAGTGTAACCCGGGACACCTCAGGGGAGCAGTACTTC. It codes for CASSVTRDTSGEQYF. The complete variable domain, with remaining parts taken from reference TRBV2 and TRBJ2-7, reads EPEVTQTPSHQVTQMGQEVILRCVPISNHLYFYWYRQILGQKVEFLVSFYNNEISEKSEIFDDQFSVERPDGSNFTLKIRSTKLEDSAMYFCASSVTRDTSGEQYFGPGTRLTVT.

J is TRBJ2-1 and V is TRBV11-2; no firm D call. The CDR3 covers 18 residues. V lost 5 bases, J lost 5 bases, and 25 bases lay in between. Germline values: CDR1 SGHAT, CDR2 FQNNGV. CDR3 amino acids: CASSDLRTIRVTNNEQFF. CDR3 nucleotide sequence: TGTGCCAGCAGCGACCTTAGGACGATACGGGTCACTAACAATGAGCAGTTCTTC.

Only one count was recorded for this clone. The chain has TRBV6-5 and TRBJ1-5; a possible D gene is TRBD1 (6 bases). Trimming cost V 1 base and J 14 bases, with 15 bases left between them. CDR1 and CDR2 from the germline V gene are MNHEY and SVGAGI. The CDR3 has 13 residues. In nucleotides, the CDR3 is TGTGCCAGCAGTTACTACGGGGGCAAGTATGAGCATTTT. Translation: CASSYYGGKYEHF.

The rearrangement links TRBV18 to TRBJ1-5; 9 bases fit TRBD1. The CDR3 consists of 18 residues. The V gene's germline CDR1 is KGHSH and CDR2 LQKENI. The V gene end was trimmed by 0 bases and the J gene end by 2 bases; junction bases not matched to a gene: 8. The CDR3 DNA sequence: TGTGCCAGCTCACCACCGGGACAGGGTGGTGATGGCAATCAGCCCCAGCATTTT. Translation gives CASSPPGQGGDGNQPQHF.

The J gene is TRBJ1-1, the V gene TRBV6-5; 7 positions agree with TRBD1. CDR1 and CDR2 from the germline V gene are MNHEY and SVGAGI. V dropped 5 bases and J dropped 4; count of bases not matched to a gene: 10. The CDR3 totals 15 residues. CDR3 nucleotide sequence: TGTGCCAGCAGTAATATTAACAGGGGTACCACTGAAGCTTTCTTT. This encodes CASSNINRGTTEAFF.

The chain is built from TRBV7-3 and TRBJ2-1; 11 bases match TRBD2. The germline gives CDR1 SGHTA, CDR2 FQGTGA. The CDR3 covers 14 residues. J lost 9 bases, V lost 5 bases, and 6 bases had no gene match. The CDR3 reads CASSASSGGSEQFF. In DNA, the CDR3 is TGTGCCAGCAGCGCCTCTAGCGGGGGGTCTGAGCAGTTCTTC.

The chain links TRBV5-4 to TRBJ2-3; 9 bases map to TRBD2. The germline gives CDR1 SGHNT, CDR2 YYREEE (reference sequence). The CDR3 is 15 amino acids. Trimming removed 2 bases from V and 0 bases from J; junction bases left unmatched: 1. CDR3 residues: CASSLAGGSTDTQYF. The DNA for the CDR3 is TGTGCCAGCAGCTTAGCGGGGGGAAGCACAGATACGCAGTATTTT.

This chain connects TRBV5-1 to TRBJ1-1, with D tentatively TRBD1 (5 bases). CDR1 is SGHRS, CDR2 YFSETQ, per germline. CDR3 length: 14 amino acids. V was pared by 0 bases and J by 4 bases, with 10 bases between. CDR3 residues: CASSLAGDSTEAFF. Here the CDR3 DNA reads TGCGCCAGCAGCTTGGCGGGGGATAGCACTGAAGCTTTCTTT.

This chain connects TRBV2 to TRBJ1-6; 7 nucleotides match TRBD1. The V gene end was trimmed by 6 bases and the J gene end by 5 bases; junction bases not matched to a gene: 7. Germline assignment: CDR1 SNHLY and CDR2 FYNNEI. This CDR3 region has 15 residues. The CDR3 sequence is CASRAGTANNSPLHF. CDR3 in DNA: TGTGCCAGCAGAGCCGGGACAGCTAATAATTCACCCCTCCACTTT.

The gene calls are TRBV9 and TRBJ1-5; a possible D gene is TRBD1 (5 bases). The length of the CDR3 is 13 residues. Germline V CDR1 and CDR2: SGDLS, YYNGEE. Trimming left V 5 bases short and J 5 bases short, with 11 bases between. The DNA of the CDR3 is TGTGCCAGCAGGACAGTATATTATCAGCCCCAGCATTTT. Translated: CASRTVYYQPQHF.

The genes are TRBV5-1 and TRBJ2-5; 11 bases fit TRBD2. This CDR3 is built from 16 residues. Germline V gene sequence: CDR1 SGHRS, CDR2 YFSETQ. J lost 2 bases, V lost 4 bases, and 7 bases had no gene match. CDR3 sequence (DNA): TGCGCCAGCAGCCTAACTAGCGGGAGCCCTCAAGAGACCCAGTACTTC. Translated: CASSLTSGSPQETQYF.

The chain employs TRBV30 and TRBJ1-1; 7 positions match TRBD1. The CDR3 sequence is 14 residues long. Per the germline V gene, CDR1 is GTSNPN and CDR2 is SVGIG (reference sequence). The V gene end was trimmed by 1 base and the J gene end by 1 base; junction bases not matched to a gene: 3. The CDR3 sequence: CAWSAGGWNTEAFF. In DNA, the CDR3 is TGTGCCTGGAGTGCAGGGGGTTGGAACACTGAAGCTTTCTTT. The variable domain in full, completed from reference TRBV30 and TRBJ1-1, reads SQTIHQWPATLVQPVGSPLSLECTVEGTSNPNLYWYRQAAGRGLQLLFYSVGIGQISSEVPQNLSASRPQDRQFILSSKKLLLSDSGFYLCAWSAGGWNTEAFFGQGTRLTVV.

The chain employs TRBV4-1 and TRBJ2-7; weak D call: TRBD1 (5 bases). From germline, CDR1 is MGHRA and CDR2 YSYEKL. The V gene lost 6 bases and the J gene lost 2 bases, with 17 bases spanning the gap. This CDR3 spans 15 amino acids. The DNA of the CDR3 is TGCGCCAGCAGGGAAGGAATGGGGCAGGCCTACGAGCAGTACTTC. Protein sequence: CASREGMGQAYEQYF.

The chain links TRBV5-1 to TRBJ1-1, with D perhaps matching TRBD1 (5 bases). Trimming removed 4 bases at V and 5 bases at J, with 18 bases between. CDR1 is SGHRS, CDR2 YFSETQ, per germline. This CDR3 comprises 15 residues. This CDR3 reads CASSLGGKIVTEAFF. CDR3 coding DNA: TGCGCCAGCAGCCTCGGGGGGAAGATAGTTACTGAAGCTTTCTTT.

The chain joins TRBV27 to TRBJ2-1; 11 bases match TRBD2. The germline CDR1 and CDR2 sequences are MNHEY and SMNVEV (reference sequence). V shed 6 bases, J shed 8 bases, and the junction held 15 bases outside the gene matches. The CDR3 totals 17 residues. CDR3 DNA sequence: TGTGCCAGCAGACTAGCGGGGGTTCTTAAGTTCGGGGATGAGCAGTTCTTC. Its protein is CASRLAGVLKFGDEQFF.

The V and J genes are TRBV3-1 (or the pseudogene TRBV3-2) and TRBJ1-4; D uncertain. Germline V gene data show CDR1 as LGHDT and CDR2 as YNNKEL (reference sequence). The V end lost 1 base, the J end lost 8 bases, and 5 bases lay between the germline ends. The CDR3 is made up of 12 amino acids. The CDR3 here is CASSQGREKLFF. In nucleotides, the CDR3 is TGTGCCAGCAGCCAAGGGCGGGAAAAACTGTTTTTT.

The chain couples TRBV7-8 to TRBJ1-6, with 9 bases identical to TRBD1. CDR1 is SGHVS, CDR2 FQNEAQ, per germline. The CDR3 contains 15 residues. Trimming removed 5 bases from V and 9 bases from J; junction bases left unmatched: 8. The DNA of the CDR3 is TGTGCCAGCAGCCGAGCCCCGGGACAGGGTTCACCCCTCCACTTT. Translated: CASSRAPGQGSPLHF. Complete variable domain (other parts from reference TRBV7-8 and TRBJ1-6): GAGVSQSPRYKVAKRGQDVALRCDPISGHVSLFWYQQALGQGPEFLTYFQNEAQLDKSGLPSDRFFAERPEGSVSTLKIQRTQQEDSAVYLCASSRAPGQGSPLHFGNGTRLTVT.

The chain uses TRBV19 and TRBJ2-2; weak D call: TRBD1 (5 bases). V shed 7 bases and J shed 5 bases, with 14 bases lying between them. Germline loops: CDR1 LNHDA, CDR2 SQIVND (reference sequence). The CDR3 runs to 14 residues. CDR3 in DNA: TGTGCCAGTATTCATAAAGGGGAAACCGGGGAGCTGTTTTTT. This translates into CASIHKGETGELFF.

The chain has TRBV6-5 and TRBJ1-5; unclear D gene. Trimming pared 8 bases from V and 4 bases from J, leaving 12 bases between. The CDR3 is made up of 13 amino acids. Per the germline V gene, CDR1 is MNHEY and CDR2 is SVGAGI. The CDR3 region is CASRPSRNQPQHF. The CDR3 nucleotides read TGTGCCAGCCGACCAAGTAGGAATCAGCCCCAGCATTTT.

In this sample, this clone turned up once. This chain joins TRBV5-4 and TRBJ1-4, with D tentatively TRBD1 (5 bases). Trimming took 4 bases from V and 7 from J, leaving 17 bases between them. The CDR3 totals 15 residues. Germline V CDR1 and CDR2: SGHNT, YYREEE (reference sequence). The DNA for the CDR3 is TGTGCCAGCAGCAACGACGGGGGAAGAGTTGAAAAACTGTTTTTT. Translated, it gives CASSNDGGRVEKLFF.